This entry lists 9 T cell receptor beta chains sequenced from one sample in a study of T cell repertoires in cytomegalovirus infection. The antigens of these receptors remain unknown. TCRdb used MiXCR to reprocess the reads, holding one entry per CDR3 protein. Found here are about 770,000 distinct CDR3 sequences, 25% to 30% of them singletons; the top ten hold roughly 14%. Sequencing was performed on cultured CD8+ T cells from PBMCs, taken from culture after CMV antigen stimulation. The receptors shown here come from a human donor in good health (CMV status not recorded). Some clones in this sample may be carry-over from other donors' samples.

In this sample, this clonotype turned up a few times. At one end, the junction sequence differs from germline, possibly due to a read error. The V and J genes are TRBV7-9 and TRBJ1-2, with D uncertain. CDR1 is SEHNR and CDR2 is FQNEAQ in the germline V gene (reference sequence). The length of the CDR3 is 14 residues. The CDR3 is CASTLKTDTDGYTF. CDR3 nucleotide sequence: TGTGCCAGCACCTTAAAAACAGACACTGATGGCTACACCTTC.

This clonotype was detected only a few times. V gene TRBV7-8 combines with J gene TRBJ2-5, with a tentative D call TRBD2 (5 bases). Germline CDR1 SGHVS, CDR2 FQNEAQ. The CDR3 length is 13 residues. Deletions cut 1 base from V and 14 bases from J, with 17 bases between. CDR3 sequence: CASSLGGRADFYF. The CDR3, as DNA: TGTGCCAGCAGCTTAGGAGGGCGGGCGGACTTTTACTTC.

This chain uses TRBV10-2 with TRBJ2-2; D is ambiguous. The germline V gene encodes CDR1 WSHSY and CDR2 SAAADI. The CDR3 runs 16 residues. V was shortened by 4 bases and J by 3 bases, with 15 bases between the two germline ends. Written as DNA, the CDR3 is TGCGCCAGCAGTGGATTCTTTCAACATGACACCGGGGAGCTGTTTTTT. Its translation is CASSGFFQHDTGELFF.

This clonotype came up a few times. V and J are TRBV7-9 and TRBJ2-2; D may match TRBD1 or TRBD2 (5 bases each). The germline V gene encodes CDR1 SEHNR and CDR2 FQNEAQ (reference sequence). The germline V and J ends were trimmed by 2 bases and 0 bases, with 10 bases remaining between them. CDR3 size: 16 residues. The chain's CDR3 is CASSLYEGPNTGELFF. CDR3 nucleotides: TGTGCCAGCAGCTTATACGAGGGGCCGAACACCGGGGAGCTGTTTTTT.

Ten or more counts support this clonotype. This chain connects TRBV7-9 to TRBJ2-5; TRBD2 aligns across 15 bases. CDR1 SEHNR and CDR2 FQNEAQ come from the germline V gene (reference sequence). Trimming removed 7 bases from V and 4 bases from J; junction bases left unmatched: 1. This CDR3 region has 14 residues. For the CDR3, the DNA is TGTGCCAGCACGGGACTAGCGGGGGGAGAGACCCAGTACTTC. Its translation is CASTGLAGGETQYF.

The rearrangement joins TRBV27 to TRBJ2-2, with TRBD1 as a possible D gene (5 bases). Trimming shortened V by 11 bases and J by 4 bases, and 17 bases separated the two germline ends. Germline V lookup: CDR1 MNHEY, CDR2 SMNVEV (reference sequence). CDR3 length: 14 amino acids. In DNA, the CDR3 is TGTGCCGCCCGGTGGGGCAGAGGCACCGGGGAGCTGTTTTTT. Its translation is CAARWGRGTGELFF.

V usage is TRBV12-3 or TRBV12-4 and J usage is TRBJ1-1, with unresolved D. This CDR3 is built from 12 residues. Trimming took off 9 bases at V and 5 bases at J, with 13 bases between the two ends. CDR3 sequence: CASLFGGTEAFF. As DNA, the CDR3 is TGTGCCAGTCTTTTTGGTGGAACTGAAGCTTTCTTT.

This clonotype was found many times. The chain combines TRBV27 with TRBJ2-5; 9 bases map to TRBD2. From germline, CDR1 is MNHEY and CDR2 SMNVEV (reference sequence). Losses at the gene ends were 5 bases for V and 5 bases for J; bases not matched to a gene: 12. The CDR3 sequence is 16 residues long. CDR3 residues: CASSPFLAGLGETQYF. The CDR3 bases are TGTGCCAGCAGTCCTTTCCTAGCGGGGCTGGGGGAGACCCAGTACTTC.

The chain employs TRBV9 and TRBJ1-6; unclear D gene. CDR3 length: 13 amino acids. The germline V and J ends were trimmed by 0 bases and 7 bases, with 5 bases remaining between them. Per germline, CDR1 SGDLS and CDR2 YYNGEE. The CDR3 sequence: CASSVAWNSPLHF. Here the CDR3 DNA reads TGTGCCAGCAGCGTAGCTTGGAATTCACCCCTCCACTTT.